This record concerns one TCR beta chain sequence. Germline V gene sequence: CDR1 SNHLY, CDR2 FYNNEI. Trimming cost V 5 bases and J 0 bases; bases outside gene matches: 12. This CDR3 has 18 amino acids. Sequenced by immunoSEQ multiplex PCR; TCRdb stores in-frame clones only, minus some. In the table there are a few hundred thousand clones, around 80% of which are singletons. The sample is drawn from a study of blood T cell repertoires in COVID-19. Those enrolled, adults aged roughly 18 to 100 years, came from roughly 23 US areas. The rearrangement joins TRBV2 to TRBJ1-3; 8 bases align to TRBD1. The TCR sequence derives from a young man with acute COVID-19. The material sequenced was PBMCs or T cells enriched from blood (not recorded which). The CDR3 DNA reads TGTGCCAGCAGTCTGAGACAGGGGACGACCTTCTCTGGAAACACCATATATTTT. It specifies CASSLRQGTTFSGNTIYF.